This T cell receptor (beta chain) is drawn from a study of CD8+ T cells in alopecia areata. This clone came up a few times. Treatment in this sample: oral pan-JAK inhibitor, 5-10 mg twice daily. Extracted RNA was reverse transcribed into cDNA, the sequencing template. The method was immunoSEQ multiplex PCR; TCRdb's version includes in-frame clones alone and lacks a portion of them. The repertoire includes 110,000 to 150,000 clones, roughly 50% of them detected once, and approximately 15% sits in the top ten. V was pared by 1 base and J by 4 bases, with 13 bases between. Germline loops: CDR1 SEHNR, CDR2 FQNEAQ (reference sequence). The CDR3 runs to 15 residues.

The sequencing used CD8+ T cells sorted from blood, collected at week 4, from a patient treated with tofacitinib. The chain links TRBV7-9 to TRBJ1-2; D remains ambiguous. This TCR was sampled from a human donor with alopecia areata. The CDR3 here is CASSLGIGDSYGYTF. The CDR3 coding sequence is TGTGCCAGCAGCTTAGGGATCGGGGATTCCTATGGCTACACCTTC.